A single sample gave rise to the 6 T cell receptor beta chains below, sequenced in a study of T cells in Graves' hyperthyroidism and ophthalmopathy. The investigators amplified TCR beta CDR3 regions from RNA transcripts. First-round RT-PCR of the TCR CDR3 relied on the HTBI primer set. TCRdb reprocessed the multiplex PCR reads via MiXCR and lists one record per CDR3 protein. Found here are under 300,000 distinct CDR3 sequences, approximately 15% of them singletons; the top ten hold 7.9%. The specimen was blood. The receptor source for this set is a woman aged 40 to 50 with Graves' hyperthyroidism.

With respect to this clonotype: This CDR3 fails to terminate in the conserved phenylalanine or tryptophan, so it likely reflects a read error. The chain is built from TRBV7-3 and TRBJ1-1; D unclear. The CDR3 covers 13 residues. Germline V gene data show CDR1 as SGHTA and CDR2 as FQGTGA. V was clipped by 0 bases and J by 5 bases, with 7 bases between them. For the CDR3, the DNA is TGTGCCAGCAGCTTAACGGGTAGGACTGAAGCTTTCTCT. This translates into CASSLTGRTEAFS.

The chain has TRBV6-1 and TRBJ2-7; 9 bases map to TRBD1. Germline CDR1 is MNHNS and CDR2 is SASEGT. The CDR3 runs 14 residues. Trimming took 6 bases from V and 2 from J; bases not matched to a gene: 5. CDR3: CASRGGDRAYEQYF. CDR3 in DNA: TGTGCCAGCAGGGGCGGGGACAGGGCCTACGAGCAGTACTTC.

This clonotype was observed many times. The rearrangement uses TRBV7-2 and TRBJ2-5, with TRBD2 as a possible D gene (7 bases). Germline CDR1 is SGHTA and CDR2 is FQGNSA. The V gene lost 6 bases and the J gene lost 4 bases, with 9 bases spanning the gap. The CDR3 loop spans 12 amino acids. CDR3 residues: CASRGGGETQYF. The DNA for the CDR3 is TGTGCCAGCAGGGGAGGGGGAGAGACCCAGTACTTC. Full variable domain (outside the CDR3, taken from reference TRBV7-2 and TRBJ2-5): GAGVSQSPSNKVTEKGKDVELRCDPISGHTALYWYRQSLGQGLEFLIYFQGNSAPDKSGLPSDRFSAERTGGSVSTLTIQRTQQEDSAVYLCASRGGGETQYFGPGTRLLVL.

The sample holds a few counts of this clonotype. J is TRBJ1-4 and V is TRBV27; D ambiguous. The germline CDR1 and CDR2 sequences are MNHEY and SMNVEV (reference sequence). The CDR3 is made up of 19 amino acids. V was cut by 1 base and J by 0 bases, with 18 bases left in between. CDR3 protein: CASSLWGKWVAATNEKLFF. The CDR3 DNA reads TGTGCCAGCAGTTTATGGGGAAAATGGGTAGCAGCAACTAATGAAAAACTGTTTTTT. Supplemented by reference TRBV27 and TRBJ1-4, the full variable domain reads EAQVTQNPRYLITVTGKKLTVTCSQNMNHEYMSWYRQDPGLGLRQIYYSMNVEVTDKGDVPEGYKVSRKEKRNFPLILESPSPNQTSLYFCASSLWGKWVAATNEKLFFGSGTQLSVL.

This clonotype has at least ten counts. The chain couples TRBV15 to TRBJ2-2; unclear D gene. Per germline, CDR1 LNHNV and CDR2 YYDKDF (reference sequence). The V end was cut by 2 bases, the J end by 0 bases, with 10 bases between. The CDR3 is 16 residues long. The CDR3 DNA is TGTGCCACCAGCAGACAGTCCAACTCGAACACCGGGGAGCTGTTTTTT. It is translated as CATSRQSNSNTGELFF.

In its sample, this clonotype was seen many times. The chain joins TRBV20-1 to TRBJ1-1; no reliable D call. The CDR3 consists of 14 residues. V was clipped by 3 bases and J by 0 bases, with 11 bases between them. Germline lookup yields CDR1 DFQATT and CDR2 SNEGSKA (reference sequence). CDR3 nucleotide sequence: TGCAGTGCTAGCGCATCCTTGTTGAACACTGAAGCTTTCTTT. It is translated as CSASASLLNTEAFF.